One and the same sample provided the 19 T cell receptor beta chains below, sequenced in a study of vaccination and CD4 T cells after COVID-19. No antigen has been assigned to these receptors. Time point here: late sampling 161 to 241 days after vaccination in three convalescent patients. As for treatment: 10-day PBMC culture with coronavirus spike peptide pools or control peptides (ViraFEST assay). Sequenced with the Oncomine TCR Beta short-read assay was DNA taken from cultured CD4+ T cells. Using its own MiXCR run on the PCR reads, TCRdb lists one record per CDR3 protein. The sample has around 15,000 distinct CDR3 sequences; approximately 50% are singletons. The sample was CD4+ T cells from blood, cultured in vitro, taken about 7 months after SARS-CoV-2 vaccination. These receptors came from a human donor who had recovered from COVID-19.

The sample holds a few counts of this clonotype. CDR3 bases: TGTGCCACCAGCGGGCTAGCGGGAGAGTGGGGCACAGATACGCAGTATTTT. Encoded protein: CATSGLAGEWGTDTQYF. The chain is built from TRBV15 and TRBJ2-3, with 10 nucleotides matching TRBD2. V dropped 5 bases and J dropped 1; count of bases not matched to a gene: 9. CDR3 length: 17 residues. Germline assignment: CDR1 LNHNV and CDR2 YYDKDF (reference sequence).

The CDR3 here is CASSLATGGPGEETQYF. The CDR3, as DNA: TGTGCCAGCAGCTTAGCGACGGGGGGGCCGGGTGAAGAGACCCAGTACTTC. The rearrangement joins TRBV7-2 to TRBJ2-5, with 8 bases lining up with TRBD2. The V gene's germline CDR1 is SGHTA and CDR2 FQGNSA. CDR3 length: 17 residues. V trimming: 0 bases; J trimming: 3 bases; junction bases outside the gene matches: 9.

The V call is TRBV20-1, the J call TRBJ1-3; TRBD1 aligns across 7 bases. CDR1 and CDR2 from the germline V gene are DFQATT and SNEGSKA (reference sequence). This CDR3 is built from 16 residues. V lost 6 bases and J lost 4; bases outside the gene matches: 15. Here the CDR3 reads CSAPTQGSKWGNTIYF. The CDR3 DNA is TGCAGTGCCCCTACACAGGGGAGTAAATGGGGAAACACCATATATTTT.

This clonotype has more than one count but fewer than ten. The chain employs TRBV20-1 and TRBJ2-3; 13 bases fit TRBD2. J was trimmed by 0 bases and V by 5 bases; bases with no gene match: 11. The germline CDR1 and CDR2 sequences are DFQATT and SNEGSKA (reference sequence). This CDR3 has 18 amino acids. The CDR3 DNA reads TGCAGTGCTCCCGGGACTAGCGGGGAGTTCACTAGCACAGATACGCAGTATTTT. Protein product: CSAPGTSGEFTSTDTQYF.

The chain recombines TRBV20-1 with TRBJ2-3, with TRBD2 matching 15 bases. The V and J ends lost 5 bases and 4 bases, in that order; junction bases with no gene match: 4. This CDR3 region has 15 residues. Germline V CDR1 and CDR2: DFQATT, SNEGSKA (reference sequence). In DNA form, the CDR3 reads TGCAGTGCTCCGGGACTAGCGGGAGGTTCAGATACGCAGTATTTT. Protein: CSAPGLAGGSDTQYF.

This rearrangement joins TRBV10-3 to TRBJ2-3; no firm D call. V was clipped by 6 bases and J by 4 bases, with 11 bases between them. The CDR3 length is 13 residues. Germline V gene sequence: CDR1 ENHRY, CDR2 SYGVKD. The DNA for the CDR3 is TGTGCCATCAGAGTAACCGAAGCAGATACGCAGTATTTT. Translated, it gives CAIRVTEADTQYF.

The rearrangement joins TRBV10-3 to TRBJ2-1; D may be TRBD2 (5 bases). Germline-derived CDR1 and CDR2 are ENHRY and SYGVKD. The length of the CDR3 is 12 residues. V shed 9 bases and J shed 4 bases, with 10 bases lying between them. CDR3 sequence: CAISPGYNEQFF. The CDR3 DNA reads TGTGCCATTTCGCCGGGATACAATGAGCAGTTCTTC.

A word on this clonotype: It is likely a read error: a sequence one base away is far more abundant. V usage is TRBV6-5 and J usage is TRBJ2-7; perhaps D is TRBD1 or TRBD2 (6 bases each). Germline V gene data show CDR1 as MNHEY and CDR2 as SVGAGI. The CDR3 extends over 14 amino acids. V shed 0 bases and J shed 6 bases, with 12 bases lying between them. The CDR3 sequence: CASSYSNGGLEQYF. The CDR3 DNA follows: TGTGCCAGCAGTTACTCCAATGGGGGGCTCGAGCAGTACTTC.

This clonotype was detected only once. The chain joins TRBV6-1 to TRBJ1-2; D gene unclear. The CDR3 has 12 residues. V lost 1 base, J lost 4 bases, and 4 bases lay in between. The germline V gene has CDR1 MNHNS and CDR2 SASEGT. The CDR3 reads CASSEVFYGYTF. As DNA, the CDR3 is TGTGCCAGCAGTGAAGTATTCTATGGCTACACCTTC.

The J gene is TRBJ2-5, the V gene TRBV7-9; TRBD2 matches 13 bases. Germline V gene sequence: CDR1 SEHNR, CDR2 FQNEAQ (reference sequence). This CDR3 contains 18 residues. After removal of 5 bases from V and 4 bases from J, the junction contained 13 bases not matched to a gene. CDR3 in DNA: TGTGCCAGCAGCCCTCCCTTCCGCCGACTAGCGGGAGGAGAGACCCAGTACTTC. It translates to CASSPPFRRLAGGETQYF.

By sample fraction, this clonotype is medium-sized. This chain connects TRBV19 to TRBJ1-2; TRBD1 matches 7 bases. The germline CDR1 and CDR2 sequences are LNHDA and SQIVND (reference sequence). J gave up 9 bases and V 3 bases, and 7 bases lay outside the gene matches. This CDR3 comprises 13 residues. The CDR3 region has the DNA TGTGCCAGTAGTATCGGGACAGTCCCTAGCTACACCTTC. Its protein product is CASSIGTVPSYTF.

By proportion, this clonotype is medium-sized. This chain joins TRBV5-4 and TRBJ2-6; TRBD1 might be the D (5 bases). Trimming took off 1 base at V and 2 bases at J, with 7 bases between the two ends. Germline CDR1 SGHNT, CDR2 YYREEE (reference sequence). This CDR3 contains 15 residues. CDR3 bases: TGTGCCAGCAGCTTGCCAGGGACTGGGGCCAACGTCCTGACTTTC. Protein product: CASSLPGTGANVLTF. Based on the CDR3 plus reference TRBV5-4 and TRBJ2-6, the full variable domain is ETGVTQSPTHLIKTRGQQVTLRCSSQSGHNTVSWYQQALGQGPQFIFQYYREEENGRGNFPPRFSGLQFPNYSSELNVNALELDDSALYLCASSLPGTGANVLTFGAGSRLTVL.

On this clonotype: Compared with germline, one end of the junction differs, possibly owing to a read error. The V call is TRBV7-7, the J call TRBJ2-5, with TRBD1 identical over 8 bases. Germline-derived CDR1 and CDR2 are SSHAT and FNYEAQ (reference sequence). The CDR3 extends over 14 amino acids. CDR3 bases: TGTGCTAGCAGCTTAGGACAGGGTTACGGGACCCAGTACTTC. This sequence encodes CASSLGQGYGTQYF.

The J gene is TRBJ2-7, the V gene TRBV7-2; D tentatively fits TRBD1 or TRBD2 (5 bases each). Trimming removed 4 bases from V and 0 bases from J, with 13 bases in between. CDR1 and CDR2 (germline): SGHTA, FQGNSA. This CDR3 is 15 amino acids long. The CDR3 DNA reads TGTGCCAGCAGCTCAGATGGGGGTGGCTCCTACGAGCAGTACTTC. This gives the protein CASSSDGGGSYEQYF. Full variable domain (rest looked up from reference TRBV7-2 and TRBJ2-7): GAGVSQSPSNKVTEKGKDVELRCDPISGHTALYWYRQSLGQGLEFLIYFQGNSAPDKSGLPSDRFSAERTGGSVSTLTIQRTQQEDSAVYLCASSSDGGGSYEQYFGPGTRLTVT.

This sequence joins TRBV10-3 and TRBJ1-6; D remains ambiguous. V was cut by 2 bases and J by 11 bases, with 13 bases left in between. The CDR3 length is 14 residues. The germline CDR1 and CDR2 sequences are ENHRY and SYGVKD. The CDR3 sequence is CAISETGLGPPLHF. CDR3 DNA: TGTGCCATCAGTGAGACCGGGCTGGGCCCACCCCTCCACTTT.

The rearrangement uses TRBV20-1 and TRBJ2-1; D remains unclear. The CDR3 sequence is 13 residues long. Germline V lookup: CDR1 DFQATT, CDR2 SNEGSKA (reference sequence). CDR3 coding DNA: TGCAGGAGAAACGGCACAACCAACAATGAGCAGTTCTTC. Its protein is CRRNGTTNNEQFF.

The chain carries TRBV4-3 and TRBJ2-2; 9 nucleotides align to TRBD2. The germline CDR1 and CDR2 sequences are LGHNA and YSLEER. The trim removed 4 bases at V and 1 base at J, leaving 10 bases unmatched. The CDR3 totals 18 residues. CDR3 nucleotide sequence: TGCGCCAGCAGCCCCCAGCCTCCAGCGGGGGGGAACACCGGGGAGCTGTTTTTT. Residues: CASSPQPPAGGNTGELFF.

The chain uses TRBV2 and TRBJ2-7; D is uncertain. This CDR3 has 13 amino acids. V was pared by 4 bases and J by 1 base, with 8 bases between. Germline loops: CDR1 SNHLY, CDR2 FYNNEI. The CDR3 spells CASSVPLSYEQYF. Written as DNA, the CDR3 is TGTGCCAGCAGTGTCCCTCTATCCTACGAGCAGTACTTC.

The CDR3 nucleotides are TGTGCCAGCTACCTAGTTGGCAGAGATACGCAGTATTTT. This gives the protein CASYLVGRDTQYF. The chain joins TRBV5-8 to TRBJ2-3; D is unresolved. The CDR3 runs to 13 residues. Germline values: CDR1 SGHTS, CDR2 YDEGEE. Trimming cost V 7 bases and J 5 bases, with 14 bases left between them.